This T cell receptor (beta chain) was sequenced during a study of blood T cell repertoires in COVID-19. Study-wide background: The origin of the acute and convalescent COVID-19 samples was the United States, Italy and Spain.

The CDR3 length is 13 residues. The germline V and J ends were trimmed by 2 bases and 6 bases, with 10 bases remaining between them. Per germline, CDR1 LGHDT and CDR2 YNNKEL (reference sequence). In the original processing: Using reference gene primer amplification, nucleated cell counts were estimated. Assay used: immunoSEQ multiplex PCR; TCRdb lists only in-frame clones, some missing. That table is the source of V, J and clone size, and D and trimming were worked out from the DNA. The sample contains 250,000 or so clones, about 85% of which appear only once. In terms of age and location, participants ranged from roughly 18 to 90 years and lived in about 25 US areas. Participants classified as exposed had met a COVID-19 case within 2 weeks before study entry.

The sequenced sample consisted of PBMCs or T cells enriched from blood (not recorded which). The chain uses TRBV3-1 (or the pseudogene TRBV3-2) and TRBJ1-2; D remains unclear. The TCR sequence derives from a woman aged 50 to 60 who had been exposed to COVID-19. CDR3 sequence (DNA): TGTGCCAGCAGCCAATCGCACTTAAATGGCTACACCTTC. It specifies CASSQSHLNGYTF.